These 26 T cell receptor beta chains were all obtained from the same sample, sequenced in a study of blood T cell repertoires in COVID-19. Data came from immunoSEQ multiplex PCR; TCRdb stores just in-frame clones and leaves some out. The sample carries around 300,000 clones, approximately 83% recorded once. Sequenced: peripheral blood. The receptor set was obtained from a woman younger than 45 who had recovered from COVID-19.

The chain combines TRBV5-6 with TRBJ2-2; D uncertain. Trimming shortened V by 2 bases and J by 6 bases, and 5 bases separated the two germline ends. The CDR3 spans 12 residues. CDR1 is SGHDT and CDR2 is YYEEEE in the germline V gene. CDR3 sequence: CASSFRSGELFF. CDR3 in DNA: TGTGCCAGCAGCTTTCGGTCCGGGGAGCTGTTTTTT. Filled out from reference TRBV5-6 and TRBJ2-2, the complete variable domain reads DAGVTQSPTHLIKTRGQQVTLRCSPKSGHDTVSWYQQALGQGPQFIFQYYEEEERQRGNFPDRFSGHQFPNYSSELNVNALLLGDSALYLCASSFRSGELFFGEGSRLTVL.

This clone was picked up a small number of times. V usage is TRBV10-2 and J usage is TRBJ1-1; the D gene is possibly TRBD1 (6 bases). V shed 0 bases and J shed 5 bases, with 10 bases lying between them. This CDR3 comprises 14 residues. Germline loops: CDR1 WSHSY, CDR2 SAAADI. The CDR3 loop is CASSESRGSTEAFF. The CDR3 DNA reads as TGCGCCAGCAGTGAGTCGAGGGGGAGTACTGAAGCTTTCTTT.

Written as DNA, the CDR3 is TGTGCCAGCAGTTACGTCGGGACAGGGAGTATACTTATGGGAAACGTCCTGACTTTC. Residues: CASSYVGTGSILMGNVLTF. This sequence joins TRBV6-2 or TRBV6-3 and TRBJ2-6, with 9 bases fitting TRBD1. This CDR3 spans 19 amino acids. Germline values: CDR1 MNHEY, CDR2 SVGEGT. With 2 bases clipped from V and 10 bases from J, the junction kept 18 bases outside the gene matches.

The V and J genes are TRBV4-2 and TRBJ1-1; D possibly corresponds to TRBD1 (6 bases). The V end was cut by 0 bases, the J end by 4 bases, with 15 bases between. The length of the CDR3 is 16 residues. Per germline, CDR1 LGHNA and CDR2 YNFKEQ. The CDR3 reads CASSQDLGGRSTEAFF. DNA for the CDR3: TGTGCCAGCAGCCAAGATTTGGGGGGGCGTAGCACTGAAGCTTTCTTT.

This clone has more than one count but fewer than ten. This chain connects TRBV7-9 to TRBJ2-1, with TRBD1 matching over 9 bases. The germline CDR1 and CDR2 sequences are SEHNR and FQNEAQ (reference sequence). V lost 2 bases to trimming and J lost 10 bases; unmatched junction nucleotides: 9. CDR3 size: 15 residues. The CDR3 is CASSLRTGDLAEQFF. The CDR3 DNA is TGTGCCAGCAGCTTACGGACAGGGGACCTCGCGGAGCAGTTCTTC.

As concerns this clone: The sample contains more than one DNA sequence encoding this CDR3. CDR3 region: CASSLGQGHEKLFF. The CDR3 nucleotides read TGTGCCAGCAGCTTAGGGCAGGGGCATGAAAAACTGTTTTTT. This chain joins TRBV7-2 and TRBJ1-4; a possible D gene is TRBD1 (6 bases). Trimming cost V 1 base and J 6 bases, with 9 bases left between them. Looked up from germline, CDR1 is SGHTA and CDR2 is FQGNSA. CDR3 length: 14 residues.

This rearrangement joins TRBV7-9 to TRBJ1-1; D not certain. This CDR3 contains 13 residues. CDR1 is SEHNR and CDR2 is FQNEAQ in the germline V gene (reference sequence). V was pared by 2 bases and J by 1 base, with 5 bases between. The CDR3 is CASSLLANTEAFF. DNA of the CDR3: TGTGCCAGCAGCTTACTAGCGAACACTGAAGCTTTCTTT.

In nucleotides, the CDR3 is TGTGCCATCAGCGAATCCGGGACAGGCTCCTACGAGCAGTACTTC. It translates to CAISESGTGSYEQYF. The chain recombines TRBV10-3 with TRBJ2-7; 8 bases map to TRBD1. This CDR3 is built from 15 residues. Germline V gives CDR1 ENHRY, CDR2 SYGVKD. After removal of 6 bases from V and 0 bases from J, the junction contained 7 bases not matched to a gene.

This sequence joins TRBV3-1 (or the pseudogene TRBV3-2) and TRBJ1-2; D might be TRBD1 (5 bases). This CDR3 is 12 amino acids long. Deletions cut 3 bases from V and 8 bases from J, with 10 bases between. Germline V gene data show CDR1 as LGHDT and CDR2 as YNNKEL (reference sequence). The CDR3 sequence: CASSHYRGGYTF. The CDR3 bases are TGTGCCAGCAGCCACTACCGGGGGGGCTACACCTTC.

This sequence joins TRBV5-1 and TRBJ2-1, with D possibly being TRBD2 (5 bases). The CDR3 sequence is 14 residues long. Germline V lookup: CDR1 SGHRS, CDR2 YFSETQ. V was clipped by 4 bases and J by 4 bases, with 12 bases between them. CDR3 residues: CASSKDGGYNEQFF. The CDR3 nucleotides are TGCGCCAGCAGCAAGGACGGAGGTTACAATGAGCAGTTCTTC.

J is TRBJ2-7 and V is TRBV5-1; 8 bases align to TRBD2. Germline V lookup: CDR1 SGHRS, CDR2 YFSETQ. The V and J ends lost 3 bases and 3 bases, in that order; junction bases with no gene match: 5. This CDR3 contains 14 residues. CDR3 region: CASSYTSGGYEQYF. CDR3 nucleotides: TGCGCCAGCAGCTATACTAGCGGCGGCTACGAGCAGTACTTC.

The chain's CDR3 is CASSQVGRGHEQYF. Here the CDR3 DNA reads TGCGCCAGCAGCCAAGTCGGCAGGGGGCACGAGCAGTACTTC. The chain joins TRBV4-1 to TRBJ2-7, with 8 bases fitting TRBD1. V dropped 1 base and J dropped 5; count of bases not matched to a gene: 4. This CDR3 region has 14 residues. From germline, CDR1 is MGHRA and CDR2 YSYEKL.

V gene TRBV7-8 combines with J gene TRBJ2-2, with 11 bases fitting TRBD1. There are 16 residues in the CDR3. V lost 5 bases and J lost 3; bases outside the gene matches: 5. Germline V gene data show CDR1 as SGHVS and CDR2 as FQNEAQ. In nucleotides, the CDR3 is TGTGCCAGCAGCGGCGGGACAGGGGGACACACCGGGGAGCTGTTTTTT. It encodes CASSGGTGGHTGELFF.

This clone was recorded a few times. The rearrangement uses TRBV3-1 (or the pseudogene TRBV3-2) and TRBJ2-5, with 11 bases that match TRBD2. In germline, CDR1 is LGHDT, CDR2 YNNKEL (reference sequence). The CDR3 is 17 amino acids. After removal of 5 bases from V and 4 bases from J, the junction contained 12 bases not matched to a gene. CDR3 protein: CASSLRGIAGGLETQYF. Here the CDR3 DNA reads TGTGCCAGCAGCTTACGCGGGATAGCGGGAGGGTTAGAGACCCAGTACTTC.

The genes are TRBV6-6 and TRBJ2-3; 12 nucleotides match TRBD2. V lost 5 bases and J lost 1; bases outside the gene matches: 10. The CDR3 length is 18 residues. CDR1 and CDR2 (germline): MNHNY, SVGAGI (reference sequence). The DNA of the CDR3 is TGTGCCAGCAGTCCAATGGGACTAGCGGGCTACGGCACAGATACGCAGTATTTT. This sequence encodes CASSPMGLAGYGTDTQYF.

This clone was counted a single time. The sample carries other DNA sequences with the same CDR3. This chain connects TRBV19 to TRBJ2-7; 7 bases line up with TRBD1. With V trimmed by 3 bases and J by 5 bases, 1 base remained unmatched. Germline CDR1 is LNHDA and CDR2 is SQIVND (reference sequence). The CDR3 has 12 residues. CDR3 sequence reads: CASSITGDEQYF. The CDR3, as DNA: TGTGCCAGTAGTATTACAGGGGACGAGCAGTACTTC.

The chain couples TRBV29-1 to TRBJ2-1, with TRBD1 identical over 9 bases. Trimming took 7 bases from V and 4 from J; bases not matched to a gene: 8. The CDR3 is 14 residues long. Germline CDR1 is SQVTM and CDR2 is ANQGSEA. CDR3 sequence: CSARRQGEYNEQFF. The CDR3 DNA reads TGCAGCGCTAGACGACAGGGGGAATACAATGAGCAGTTCTTC.

The J gene is TRBJ2-7, the V gene TRBV27, with D maybe TRBD2 (6 bases). This CDR3 is built from 13 residues. V was cut by 9 bases and J by 2 bases, with 14 bases left in between. Germline lookup yields CDR1 MNHEY and CDR2 SMNVEV (reference sequence). In nucleotides, the CDR3 is TGTGCCAGTTCTACCGGGACTCCCTACGAGCAGTACTTC. This gives the protein CASSTGTPYEQYF.

The chain couples TRBV6-1 to TRBJ1-2, with 8 bases aligning to TRBD1. The CDR3 covers 19 residues. Germline lookup yields CDR1 MNHNS and CDR2 SASEGT. The junction had 17 bases not matched to a gene; V was cut back by 4 bases and J by 1 base. In nucleotides, the CDR3 is TGTGCCAGCAGTGCCTTTGAATCCGCAAAGGGACAGGTTAACTATGGCTACACCTTC. Its protein is CASSAFESAKGQVNYGYTF.

J is TRBJ2-3 and V is TRBV7-2; D perhaps matches TRBD2 (6 bases). This CDR3 is 16 amino acids long. Germline V gene lookup returns CDR1 SGHTA and CDR2 FQGNSA. V gave up 4 bases and J gave up 0 bases, with 14 bases separating them. The CDR3 DNA reads TGTGCCAGCAGCTCGGAGGACTACCGTAGCACAGATACGCAGTATTTT. It encodes CASSSEDYRSTDTQYF.

The chain recombines TRBV28 with TRBJ1-1; possible D gene TRBD1, 6 bases. Germline CDR1 reads MDHEN; CDR2 reads SYDVKM. V was trimmed by 4 bases and J by 10 bases, leaving 16 bases between them. The CDR3 is 13 amino acids. CDR3 nucleotide sequence: TGTGCCAGCAGTTCCCCCCTTTCAGGGGTAGCTTTCTTT. Protein: CASSSPLSGVAFF.

DNA for the CDR3: TGTGCCAGCAGCCCCGGGACTAGCCTTAGAAACATTCAGTACTTC. It specifies CASSPGTSLRNIQYF. The genes are TRBV7-3 and TRBJ2-4; TRBD2 agrees at 9 bases. After removal of 5 bases from V and 6 bases from J, the junction contained 8 bases not matched to a gene. The CDR3 contains 15 residues. The germline gives CDR1 SGHTA, CDR2 FQGTGA.

CDR3: CASSVASGRSGANVLTF. CDR3 sequence (DNA): TGTGCCAGCAGCGTAGCCAGCGGGAGGTCTGGGGCCAACGTCCTGACTTTC. This chain joins TRBV9 and TRBJ2-6, with 9 positions matching TRBD2. Germline CDR1 is SGDLS and CDR2 is YYNGEE. The trim removed 0 bases at V and 1 base at J, leaving 2 bases unmatched. The CDR3 has 17 residues. The full variable domain, in which reference TRBV9 and TRBJ2-6 provide the parts outside the CDR3, is DSGVTQTPKHLITATGQRVTLRCSPRSGDLSVYWYQQSLDQGLQFLIQYYNGEERAKGNILERFSAQQFPDLHSELNLSSLELGDSALYFCASSVASGRSGANVLTFGAGSRLTVL.

V is TRBV19 and J is TRBJ1-2; 7 bases are a match to TRBD1. CDR1 and CDR2 from the germline V gene are LNHDA and SQIVND (reference sequence). The CDR3 is 15 residues long. The J segment lost 8 bases and the V segment lost 4 bases, leaving 13 bases of the junction unmatched. The CDR3 protein is CASSRNQQGTGGYTF. CDR3 coding DNA: TGTGCCAGTAGTAGGAACCAACAGGGGACCGGGGGCTACACCTTC.

The gene calls are TRBV19 and TRBJ1-6; D is undetermined. There are 17 residues in the CDR3. Germline values: CDR1 LNHDA, CDR2 SQIVND (reference sequence). The germline V and J ends were trimmed by 6 bases and 6 bases, with 21 bases remaining between them. This CDR3 reads CASSLYDSRLANSPLHF. The CDR3 DNA is TGTGCCAGTAGCCTCTACGATTCCAGACTGGCTAATTCACCCCTCCACTTT. Using reference TRBV19 and TRBJ1-6 for the parts outside the CDR3, the full variable domain is DGGITQSPKYLFRKEGQNVTLSCEQNLNHDAMYWYRQDPGQGLRLIYYSQIVNDFQKGDIAEGYSVSREKKESFPLTVTSAQKNPTAFYLCASSLYDSRLANSPLHFGNGTRLTVT.

The rearrangement uses TRBV5-4 and TRBJ2-5; D might be TRBD2 (6 bases). The germline gives CDR1 SGHNT, CDR2 YYREEE (reference sequence). V was cut by 5 bases and J by 5 bases, with 13 bases left in between. This CDR3 has 13 amino acids. The DNA of the CDR3 is TGTGCCAGCAGGGGGGGAATTGCCGAGACCCAGTACTTC. This gives the protein CASRGGIAETQYF.